A selection of T cell receptor beta chains follows, all from one sample in a study of cytomegalovirus exposure and HLA in healthy donors. Assay used: immunoSEQ multiplex PCR; TCRdb lists only in-frame clones, some missing. The sample includes some 140,000 clones, more than 70% of them seen just once. The sequencing input was PBMCs. The receptors shown here come from a human donor in good health. Each CDR3 is given with its conserved first and last residue. A D gene is named only where the DNA matches it firmly. For some rows the clone size is stated as once, few or many, or as a class when expanded; others skip it.

abundance: -; d_gene: -; len: 14; j_gene: TRBJ2-1; v_gene: TRBV6-5; CDR3aa: CASSRLSSYNEQFF; CDR3nt: TGTGCCAGCAGTCGCCTATCCTCCTACAATGAGCAGTTCTTC
abundance: -; d_gene: -; len: 14; j_gene: TRBJ2-7; v_gene: TRBV9; CDR3aa: CASSVVGGSYEQYF; CDR3nt: TGTGCCAGCAGCGTAGTAGGCGGATCCTACGAGCAGTACTTC
abundance: -; d_gene: TRBD1; len: 16; j_gene: TRBJ2-7; v_gene: TRBV10-3; CDR3aa: CAISEGTGGVSYEQYF; CDR3nt: TGTGCCATCAGTGAGGGGACAGGGGGTGTCTCCTACGAGCAGTACTTC
abundance: -; d_gene: -; len: 13; j_gene: TRBJ2-5; v_gene: TRBV5-4; CDR3aa: CASNAPAQETQYF; CDR3nt: TGTGCCAGCAATGCGCCCGCCCAAGAGACCCAGTACTTC
abundance: -; d_gene: -; len: 13; j_gene: TRBJ2-5; v_gene: TRBV7-6; CDR3aa: CASSFLLKETQYF; CDR3nt: TGTGCCAGCAGCTTCCTTCTTAAAGAGACCCAGTACTTC
abundance: -; d_gene: -; len: 15; j_gene: TRBJ2-3; v_gene: TRBV6-5; CDR3aa: CASSYRGSMTDTQYF; CDR3nt: TGTGCCAGCAGTTACAGGGGGTCTATGACAGATACGCAGTATTTT
abundance: -; d_gene: TRBD1; len: 15; j_gene: TRBJ2-4; v_gene: TRBV5-5; CDR3aa: CASSLGQGSKNIQYF; CDR3nt: TGTGCCAGCAGCCTAGGACAGGGGAGCAAAAACATTCAGTACTTC
abundance: -; d_gene: -; len: 13; j_gene: TRBJ1-3; v_gene: TRBV5-1; CDR3aa: CASSYGQGNTIYF; CDR3nt: TGCGCCAGCAGCTATGGACAGGGAAACACCATATATTTT
abundance: -; d_gene: TRBD2; len: 19; j_gene: TRBJ2-1; v_gene: TRBV27; CDR3aa: CASSFRPEPIAGGYNEQFF; CDR3nt: TGTGCCAGCAGTTTTCGCCCAGAACCGATAGCGGGAGGCTACAATGAGCAGTTCTTC
abundance: -; d_gene: -; len: 13; j_gene: TRBJ2-5; v_gene: TRBV11-2; CDR3aa: CASQAGLQETQYF; CDR3nt: TGTGCCAGCCAGGCAGGCCTCCAAGAGACCCAGTACTTC
abundance: once; d_gene: -; len: 13; j_gene: TRBJ1-1; v_gene: TRBV11-3; CDR3aa: CASSRTGFTEAFF; CDR3nt: TGTGCCAGCAGTCGTACAGGGTTCACTGAAGCTTTCTTT
abundance: -; d_gene: -; len: 14; j_gene: TRBJ1-1; v_gene: TRBV2; CDR3aa: CASRPQSGHAEAFF; CDR3nt: TGTGCCAGCAGACCTCAATCGGGACACGCTGAAGCTTTCTTT
abundance: few; d_gene: -; len: 8; j_gene: TRBJ1-2; v_gene: TRBV7-9; CDR3aa: CASSPRGF; CDR3nt: TGTGCCAGCAGCCCCCGAGGTTTC
abundance: -; d_gene: -; len: 16; j_gene: TRBJ1-5; v_gene: TRBV6-6; CDR3aa: CASSYTGRGSNQPQHF; CDR3nt: TGTGCCAGCAGTTACACGGGTAGGGGCAGCAATCAGCCCCAGCATTTT
abundance: -; d_gene: -; len: 13; j_gene: TRBJ2-7; v_gene: TRBV2; CDR3aa: CASVRGSSYEQYF; CDR3nt: TGTGCCAGCGTGAGGGGGAGCTCCTACGAGCAGTACTTC
abundance: few; d_gene: -; len: 13; j_gene: TRBJ2-7; v_gene: TRBV6-5; CDR3aa: CASSYQGSYEQYF; CDR3nt: TGTGCCAGCAGTTACCAGGGGTCCTACGAGCAGTACTTC
abundance: -; d_gene: -; len: 14; j_gene: TRBJ2-1; v_gene: TRBV11-3; CDR3aa: CASSSGGSYNEQFF; CDR3nt: TGTGCCAGCAGCTCCGGGGGCTCCTACAATGAGCAGTTCTTC
abundance: -; d_gene: -; len: 12; j_gene: TRBJ1-3; v_gene: TRBV10-3; CDR3aa: CAIRASGNTIYF; CDR3nt: TGTGCCATCAGGGCCTCTGGAAACACCATATATTTT
abundance: -; d_gene: TRBD2; len: 17; j_gene: TRBJ2-1; v_gene: TRBV4-1; CDR3aa: CASSLSGSTSGSNEQFF; CDR3nt: TGCGCCAGCAGCCTTAGTGGGTCGACTAGCGGGAGTAATGAGCAGTTCTTC
abundance: -; d_gene: -; len: 15; j_gene: TRBJ1-1; v_gene: TRBV7-8; CDR3aa: CASSPNTGKNTEAFF; CDR3nt: TGTGCCAGCAGCCCCAACACCGGGAAGAACACTGAAGCTTTCTTT
abundance: -; d_gene: -; len: 16; j_gene: TRBJ1-4; v_gene: TRBV4-2; CDR3aa: CASSQEGGVTNEKLFF; CDR3nt: TGTGCCAGCAGCCAAGAGGGGGGGGTGACAAATGAAAAACTGTTTTTT
abundance: -; d_gene: -; len: 12; j_gene: TRBJ2-1; v_gene: TRBV5-1; CDR3aa: CASSLPMNEQFF; CDR3nt: TGCGCCAGCAGCTTGCCAATGAATGAGCAGTTCTTC
abundance: -; d_gene: TRBD2; len: 15; j_gene: TRBJ2-7; v_gene: TRBV28; CDR3aa: CASIPGTSGKYEQYF; CDR3nt: TGTGCCAGCATCCCCGGGACTAGCGGGAAGTACGAGCAGTACTTC
abundance: -; d_gene: -; len: 15; j_gene: TRBJ1-3; v_gene: TRBV14; CDR3aa: CASSWMAGAGNTIYF; CDR3nt: TGTGCCAGCAGCTGGATGGCGGGTGCTGGAAACACCATATATTTT
abundance: -; d_gene: TRBD1; len: 13; j_gene: TRBJ2-5; v_gene: TRBV2; CDR3aa: CASRDRGLETQYF; CDR3nt: TGTGCCAGCAGGGACAGGGGTTTAGAGACCCAGTACTTC
abundance: -; d_gene: TRBD1; len: 15; j_gene: TRBJ1-2; v_gene: TRBV7-9; CDR3aa: CASRHTRGANYGYTF; CDR3nt: TGTGCCAGCAGACATACCAGGGGGGCTAACTATGGCTACACCTTC
abundance: -; d_gene: -; len: 13; j_gene: TRBJ2-1; v_gene: TRBV6-4; CDR3aa: CASSDFPSNEQFF; CDR3nt: TGTGCCAGCAGTGATTTTCCTTCTAATGAGCAGTTCTTC
abundance: -; d_gene: TRBD2; len: 18; j_gene: TRBJ2-2; v_gene: TRBV7-6; CDR3aa: CASRVPGLAAPNTGELFF; CDR3nt: TGTGCCAGCAGAGTTCCGGGACTAGCGGCACCCAACACCGGGGAGCTGTTTTTT
abundance: -; d_gene: TRBD1; len: 13; j_gene: TRBJ1-2; v_gene: TRBV18; CDR3aa: CASSPPTGDGYTF; CDR3nt: TGTGCCAGCTCACCACCGACAGGGGATGGCTACACCTTC
abundance: -; d_gene: -; len: 18; j_gene: TRBJ2-1; v_gene: TRBV28; CDR3aa: CASSPTKLRLSLYNEQFF; CDR3nt: TGTGCCAGCAGCCCTACCAAGCTGCGCTTATCCTTATACAATGAGCAGTTCTTC
abundance: -; d_gene: TRBD2; len: 16; j_gene: TRBJ2-3; v_gene: TRBV5-4; CDR3aa: CASRPFSGSITDTQYF; CDR3nt: TGTGCCAGCAGACCTTTTAGCGGGAGTATCACAGATACGCAGTATTTT
abundance: -; d_gene: -; len: 14; j_gene: TRBJ1-4; v_gene: TRBV18; CDR3aa: CASSPGSKTEKLFF; CDR3nt: TGTGCCAGCTCACCAGGGTCCAAGACAGAAAAACTGTTTTTT
abundance: -; d_gene: TRBD1; len: 14; j_gene: TRBJ2-3; v_gene: TRBV4-1; CDR3aa: CASSLTDRINTQYF; CDR3nt: TGCGCCAGCAGCTTGACGGACAGGATCAATACGCAGTATTTT
abundance: many; d_gene: -; len: 12; j_gene: TRBJ1-2; v_gene: TRBV19; CDR3aa: CASTPGSYGYTF; CDR3nt: TGTGCCAGTACCCCAGGCAGCTATGGCTACACCTTC
abundance: -; d_gene: TRBD1; len: 12; j_gene: TRBJ1-2; v_gene: TRBV5-5; CDR3aa: CASSEGQAGYTF; CDR3nt: TGTGCCAGCAGCGAGGGACAGGCTGGCTACACCTTC
abundance: -; d_gene: -; len: 15; j_gene: TRBJ2-7; v_gene: TRBV5-4; CDR3aa: CASSLGGPLLYEQYF; CDR3nt: TGTGCCAGCAGCTTGGGAGGTCCCCTACTCTACGAGCAGTACTTC
abundance: -; d_gene: TRBD1; len: 14; j_gene: TRBJ2-3; v_gene: TRBV2; CDR3aa: CASNTRDSRDTQYF; CDR3nt: TGTGCCAGCAACACTAGGGACAGTAGGGATACGCAGTATTTT
abundance: -; d_gene: -; len: 16; j_gene: TRBJ2-2; v_gene: TRBV18; CDR3aa: CASSPLPGQNTGELFF; CDR3nt: TGTGCCAGCTCACCACTCCCGGGACAGAACACCGGGGAGCTGTTTTTT
abundance: -; d_gene: -; len: 14; j_gene: TRBJ1-4; v_gene: TRBV5-1; CDR3aa: CASSFGRGYEKLFF; CDR3nt: TGCGCCAGCAGCTTCGGCAGGGGCTATGAAAAACTGTTTTTT
abundance: -; d_gene: -; len: 13; j_gene: TRBJ2-6; v_gene: TRBV7-7; CDR3aa: CAIPGYGANVLTF; CDR3nt: TGTGCAATCCCGGGATACGGGGCCAACGTCCTGACTTTC
abundance: -; d_gene: -; len: 16; j_gene: TRBJ2-7; v_gene: TRBV5-6; CDR3aa: CASSLAKGLSFYEQYF; CDR3nt: TGTGCCAGCAGCTTGGCCAAGGGGCTCTCGTTCTACGAGCAGTACTTC
abundance: -; d_gene: TRBD1; len: 13; j_gene: TRBJ2-7; v_gene: TRBV28; CDR3aa: CASLGTGTHEQYF; CDR3nt: TGTGCCAGTCTCGGGACAGGGACACACGAGCAGTACTTC